This T cell receptor beta chain was captured by sequencing in a study of cytotoxic CD8 clonotypes in ibrutinib-treated CLL. Overall study context: Response samples were drawn at a median of about 13 months of treatment, range 6 to 36.

Produced via immunoSEQ multiplex PCR; TCRdb's table is partial and in-frame only. The table has 110,000 to 150,000 clones, roughly three quarters seen once. The V gene lost 0 bases and the J gene lost 6 bases, with 14 bases spanning the gap. Germline CDR1 and CDR2: SGDLS and YYNGEE. The CDR3 contains 15 residues. The sequence was collected from a human donor with chronic lymphocytic leukemia. Here the sequenced sample was PBMCs, taken after 24 months of ibrutinib treatment. The chain carries TRBV9 and TRBJ2-3; TRBD1 is a possible D gene (6 bases). The CDR3 is CASSVVAGDGDTQYF. CDR3 coding DNA: TGTGCCAGCAGCGTAGTGGCAGGGGATGGGGATACGCAGTATTTT. The whole variable domain, remainder taken from reference TRBV9 and TRBJ2-3, is DSGVTQTPKHLITATGQRVTLRCSPRSGDLSVYWYQQSLDQGLQFLIQYYNGEERAKGNILERFSAQQFPDLHSELNLSSLELGDSALYFCASSVVAGDGDTQYFGPGTRLTVL.